This T cell receptor beta chain emerged from a study of vaccination and CD4 T cells after COVID-19. Study-level points and caveats: Researchers report that a median approximately 87% of reactive clones in convalescent patients surfaced only post-vaccination.

Sequencing of cultured CD4+ T cell DNA used the Oncomine TCR Beta short-read assay. TCRdb redid the calling of the PCR reads with MiXCR, one entry per CDR3 protein. The profile shows around 15,000 distinct CDR3 sequences, under 55% of them singletons. The sample's treatment: approximately 10-day PBMC culture with coronavirus spike peptide pools or control peptides (ViraFEST assay). Via ViraFEST, peptide pools expanded antigen-specific T cells before TCR sequencing. J lost 3 bases, V lost 5 bases, and 7 bases had no gene match. This CDR3 comprises 15 residues. Germline-derived CDR1 and CDR2 are SGHAT and FQNNGV. In the case of this clonotype: Its matching antigen is unknown.

The sample was CD4+ T cells from blood, cultured in vitro, taken before SARS-CoV-2 vaccination. This receptor was obtained from a human donor who received a COVID-19 vaccine. The rearrangement uses TRBV11-2 and TRBJ2-5, with 9 positions matching TRBD1. In DNA, the CDR3 is TGTGCCAGCAGCCAGGGACAGGGTTGGGAAGAGACCCAGTACTTC. Protein: CASSQGQGWEETQYF.